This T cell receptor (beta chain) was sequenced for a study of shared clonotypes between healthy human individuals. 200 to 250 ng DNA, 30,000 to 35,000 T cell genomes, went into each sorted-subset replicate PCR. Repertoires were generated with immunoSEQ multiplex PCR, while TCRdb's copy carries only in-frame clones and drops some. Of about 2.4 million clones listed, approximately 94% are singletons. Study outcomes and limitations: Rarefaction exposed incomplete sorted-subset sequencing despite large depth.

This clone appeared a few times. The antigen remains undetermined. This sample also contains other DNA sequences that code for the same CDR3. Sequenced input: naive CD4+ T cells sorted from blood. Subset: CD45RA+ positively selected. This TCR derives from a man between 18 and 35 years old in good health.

The DNA of the CDR3 is TGCGCCAGCAGCTTGGAGGGTCCCTACGAGCAGTACTTC. Translation gives CASSLEGPYEQYF. The rearrangement uses TRBV5-1 and TRBJ2-7, with D uncertain. V lost 0 bases and J lost 2, with 6 bases in between. CDR3 length equals 13 residues. Germline V gene sequence: CDR1 SGHRS, CDR2 YFSETQ. The complete variable domain, with remaining parts taken from reference TRBV5-1 and TRBJ2-7, reads KAGVTQTPRYLIKTRGQQVTLSCSPISGHRSVSWYQQTPGQGLQFLFEYFSETQRNKGNFPGRFSGRQFSNSRSEMNVSTLELGDSALYLCASSLEGPYEQYFGPGTRLTVT.